The 11 T cell receptor beta chains below come from one sample, sequenced in a study of tumor-infiltrating lymphocytes in primary liver carcinoma. Total RNA and DNA came together from about 21-30 mg of bulk tissue without cell sorting. Synthesis of TCR beta cDNA was carried out from 500 ng total RNA with a constant-region primer. Three nested multiplex PCR rounds, a slightly modified ARM-PCR method, built the TCR beta libraries. With TRBV1-TRBV30 forward primers and a C-beta reverse primer, the first two PCR rounds were run for nine to eleven cycles each. A single record per CDR3 protein comes from TCRdb applying MiXCR to the multiplex PCR reads. The data contain about 35,000 distinct CDR3 sequences, nearly 75% of them singletons. Sequenced: liver tumor tissue from sampling region 4. Noted subset: tumor region T4, right-lateral pole. The receptors were gathered from a man aged 35-49 years with primary liver carcinoma and hepatitis B virus infection.

Concerning this clonotype itself: Given the absence of the conserved phenylalanine or tryptophan at the CDR3 end, a read error is likely. This chain connects TRBV4-1 to TRBJ1-1; no clear D gene. CDR1 is MGHRA and CDR2 is YSYEKL in the germline V gene. CDR3 size: 14 residues. CDR3 DNA sequence: TGCGCCAGTAGCCACAGATCTGAAGACACTGAAGCTTTCCTT. This sequence encodes CASSHRSEDTEAFL.

The chain employs TRBV12-3 or TRBV12-4 and TRBJ2-5; 7 bases are a match to TRBD2. The CDR3 is 14 residues long. Trimming took 7 bases from V and 7 from J; bases not matched to a gene: 12. The CDR3 loop is CASIPREGLLTQYF. DNA of the CDR3: TGTGCCAGCATCCCCAGGGAGGGTTTGTTGACCCAGTACTTC.

Note on this clonotype: This CDR3 fails to terminate in the conserved phenylalanine or tryptophan, so it likely reflects a read error. CDR3: CASSFGETMGTEAFL. The DNA for the CDR3 is TGTGCCAGCAGCTTCGGAGAGACCATGGGGACTGAAGCTTTCTTA. The J gene is TRBJ1-1, the V gene TRBV11-1; D unclear. The germline V and J ends were trimmed by 3 bases and 5 bases, with 16 bases remaining between them. The length of the CDR3 is 15 residues. CDR1 is SGHAT and CDR2 is FQDESV in the germline V gene (reference sequence).

Note on this clonotype: The conserved phenylalanine or tryptophan is not found at the CDR3 terminus, so this likely reflects a read error. The rearrangement links TRBV11-2 to TRBJ2-1; 13 bases line up with TRBD2. The trim removed 5 bases at V and 8 bases at J, leaving 9 bases unmatched. This CDR3 contains 16 residues. In germline, CDR1 is SGHAT, CDR2 FQNNGV. CDR3 bases: TGTGCCAGCAGCGCTGGACTAGCGGGAGTCCCGCATGAGCAGTTCTCC. It translates to CASSAGLAGVPHEQFS.

The chain joins TRBV6-5 to TRBJ2-1; 7 nucleotides agree with TRBD2. The germline gives CDR1 MNHEY, CDR2 SVGAGI. The CDR3 spans 16 residues. Losses at the gene ends were 0 bases for V and 13 bases for J; bases not matched to a gene: 15. The CDR3, as DNA: TGTGCCAGCAGTTACTCTGGCGCGGGGGTGCGGAGTGAACAGTTCTTC. Protein sequence: CASSYSGAGVRSEQFF.

This clonotype was found many times. This sequence joins TRBV29-1 and TRBJ1-2; no reliable D call. This CDR3 has 10 amino acids. Trimming removed 7 bases from V and 8 bases from J, with 11 bases in between. Germline CDR1 is SQVTM and CDR2 is ANQGSEA. The CDR3 DNA sequence: TGCAGCGCTCAGGATGGAGGCTACACCTTC. It translates to CSAQDGGYTF.

This clonotype was detected ten times or more. The J gene is TRBJ2-5, the V gene TRBV5-1, with 8 bases fitting TRBD1. The CDR3 sequence is 14 residues long. With V trimmed by 4 bases and J by 1 base, 3 bases remained unmatched. In germline, CDR1 is SGHRS, CDR2 YFSETQ. The CDR3 reads CASSVQGAQETQYF. In nucleotides, the CDR3 is TGCGCCAGCAGCGTTCAGGGGGCCCAAGAGACCCAGTACTTC.

There are many counts of this clonotype. The chain has TRBV5-1 and TRBJ1-1, with D possibly matching TRBD1 (6 bases). The CDR3 spans 14 residues. V dropped 7 bases and J dropped 2 bases, with 15 bases sitting between them. Germline CDR1 is SGHRS and CDR2 is YFSETQ. CDR3 region: CASAYRTVNTEAFF. CDR3 sequence (DNA): TGCGCCAGCGCCTATCGGACAGTCAACACTGAAGCTTTCTTT. The full variable domain, its missing parts supplied by reference TRBV5-1 and TRBJ1-1, is KAGVTQTPRYLIKTRGQQVTLSCSPISGHRSVSWYQQTPGQGLQFLFEYFSETQRNKGNFPGRFSGRQFSNSRSEMNVSTLELGDSALYLCASAYRTVNTEAFFGQGTRLTVV.

Note on this clonotype: One junction end does not reproduce the germline sequence, and a read error may be involved. The gene calls are TRBV14 and TRBJ1-6; D gene uncertain. Germline V lookup: CDR1 SGHDN, CDR2 FVKESK. This CDR3 region has 13 residues. The CDR3 sequence is CASGQVYNSPLHF. In DNA form, the CDR3 reads TGTGCCAGCGGCCAAGTATATAATTCACCCCTCCACTTT. The full variable domain, completed using reference TRBV14 and TRBJ1-6, is EAGVTQFPSHSVIEKGQTVTLRCDPISGHDNLYWYRRVMGKEIKFLLHFVKESKQDESGMPNNRFLAERTGGTYSTLKVQPAELEDSGVYFCASGQVYNSPLHFGNGTRLTVT.

This clonotype is medium-sized within its sample. This sequence joins TRBV29-1 and TRBJ2-5; D is possibly TRBD2 (6 bases). The CDR3 spans 10 residues. CDR1 and CDR2 from the germline V gene are SQVTM and ANQGSEA. The CDR3 sequence: CSGGQETQYF. The CDR3 nucleotides read TGCAGTGGGGGGCAAGAGACCCAGTACTTC.

J is TRBJ2-5 and V is TRBV5-1; D tentatively reads TRBD1 or TRBD2 (5 bases each). V gave up 7 bases and J gave up 5 bases, with 21 bases separating them. Germline-derived CDR1 and CDR2 are SGHRS and YFSETQ. The CDR3 has 15 residues. The CDR3 bases are TGCGCCAGCTGCTCGGGGACCGTGGGGAAGGAGACCCAGTACTTC. Translating gives CASCSGTVGKETQYF.